Below are 22 T cell receptor beta chains sequenced from a single sample in a study of T cells in Graves' hyperthyroidism and ophthalmopathy. TCR beta CDR3 sequences were amplified from RNA transcripts. When the TCR CDR3 underwent first-round RT-PCR, the HTBI primer set was used. MiXCR, run by TCRdb on the multiplex PCR reads, gives a single entry per CDR3 protein. The sample comprises more than 550,000 distinct CDR3 sequences, around 20% of which are singletons, and around 15% rests with the top ten. Sequenced sample: blood. These receptors originate from a woman aged 50 to 65 with Graves' hyperthyroidism that later progressed to Graves' ophthalmopathy.

This clonotype was detected a few times. A much larger clone lies one base from this, so it may be a read error. The chain has TRBV30 and TRBJ1-4, with D perhaps matching TRBD1 (6 bases). Germline loops: CDR1 GTSNPN, CDR2 SVGIG (reference sequence). This CDR3 comprises 13 residues. CDR3 region: CVWSGGMYEKLFF. Here the CDR3 DNA reads TGTGTCTGGAGTGGGGGCATGTATGAAAAACTGTTTTTT. Drawing the rest from reference TRBV30 and TRBJ1-4, the complete variable domain is SQTIHQWPATLVQPVGSPLSLECTVEGTSNPNLYWYRQAAGRGLQLLFYSVGIGQISSEVPQNLSASRPQDRQFILSSKKLLLSDSGFYLCVWSGGMYEKLFFGSGTQLSVL.

CDR3 nucleotides: TGCGCCAGCAAAACCGGGACAATCTCCTACAATGAGCAGTTCTTC. Translated: CASKTGTISYNEQFF. J is TRBJ2-1 and V is TRBV5-1; D might be TRBD1 (6 bases). The length of the CDR3 is 15 residues. V was trimmed by 6 bases and J by 0 bases, leaving 13 bases between them. CDR1 is SGHRS and CDR2 is YFSETQ in the germline V gene.

This clonotype has just a few counts. V is TRBV6-1 and J is TRBJ2-4; 10 bases agree with TRBD1. Germline CDR1 MNHNS, CDR2 SASEGT. V was clipped by 3 bases and J by 2 bases; unmatched bases: 7. The CDR3 is 17 amino acids. CDR3 residues: CASSEPTGGASKNIQYF. The CDR3 DNA reads TGTGCCAGCAGTGAGCCGACAGGGGGCGCGTCCAAAAACATTCAGTACTTC.

This clonotype showed up many times. V and J are TRBV3-1 and TRBJ1-1; 7 bases are shared with TRBD1. The CDR3 has 15 residues. Trimming at V came to 7 bases and at J to 1 base, leaving 9 bases not matched to a gene. Looked up from germline, CDR1 is LGHDT and CDR2 is YNNKEL (reference sequence). This chain's CDR3 is CASTGGSTRNTEAFF. Here the CDR3 DNA reads TGTGCCAGCACAGGGGGGTCAACGAGGAACACTGAAGCTTTCTTT.

The V and J genes are TRBV10-2 and TRBJ1-6; 9 bases match TRBD1. With 8 bases clipped from V and 7 bases from J, the junction kept 9 bases outside the gene matches. Germline V gene data show CDR1 as WSHSY and CDR2 as SAAADI. The length of the CDR3 is 15 residues. The CDR3 sequence is CASESTQGANSPLHF. The CDR3 coding sequence is TGCGCCAGCGAGTCGACACAGGGGGCGAATTCACCCCTCCACTTT.

This clonotype appeared a few times. The chain couples TRBV12-3 or TRBV12-4 to TRBJ2-5, with a weak D call TRBD1 (6 bases). V was clipped by 5 bases and J by 4 bases, with 17 bases between them. The CDR3 has 15 amino acids. The CDR3 protein is CASSQGTTVRETQYF. The CDR3 region has the DNA TGTGCCAGCAGTCAGGGGACAACCGTCCGAGAGACCCAGTACTTC.

This clonotype was counted at least ten times. J is TRBJ2-3 and V is TRBV20-1; 12 positions agree with TRBD2. CDR1 DFQATT and CDR2 SNEGSKA come from the germline V gene (reference sequence). The CDR3 covers 18 residues. J was trimmed by 3 bases and V by 6 bases; bases with no gene match: 16. The CDR3 DNA sequence: TGCAGTGCCGATTCCACCAGTCTAGCGGGGGGGCTGACAGATACGCAGTATTTT. Translation: CSADSTSLAGGLTDTQYF.

This clonotype was counted ten times or more. V gene TRBV2 combines with J gene TRBJ1-3, with TRBD1 matching 7 bases. The CDR3 extends over 13 amino acids. After removal of 7 bases from V and 4 bases from J, the junction contained 4 bases not matched to a gene. The germline V gene encodes CDR1 SNHLY and CDR2 FYNNEI. As DNA, the CDR3 is TGTGCCAGCACGACAGGGCGAGGAAACACCATATATTTT. Its translation: CASTTGRGNTIYF.

This clonotype was observed many times. V is TRBV6-1 and J is TRBJ2-7, with D tentatively TRBD1 or TRBD2 (6 bases each). CDR1 MNHNS and CDR2 SASEGT come from the germline V gene. The V end lost 3 bases, the J end lost 1 base, and 10 bases lay between the germline ends. The CDR3 is 14 residues long. This CDR3 is CASSERDTSYEQYF. DNA of the CDR3: TGTGCCAGCAGTGAGCGGGACACATCCTACGAGCAGTACTTC.

This clonotype was found many times. This chain connects TRBV2 to TRBJ1-4; D unresolved. The CDR3 loop spans 12 amino acids. V was trimmed by 10 bases and J by 7 bases, leaving 13 bases between them. Looked up from germline, CDR1 is SNHLY and CDR2 is FYNNEI. CDR3 protein: CATQKSGEKLFF. CDR3 nucleotide sequence: TGTGCCACCCAGAAAAGCGGTGAAAAACTGTTTTTT.

In its sample, this clonotype was seen a few times. The chain links TRBV5-6 to TRBJ1-1; D possibly corresponds to TRBD1 (6 bases). This CDR3 spans 15 amino acids. Trimming left V 4 bases short and J 2 bases short, with 15 bases between. CDR1 and CDR2 (germline): SGHDT, YYEEEE. The CDR3 here is CASSPNGGGNTEAFF. CDR3 bases: TGTGCCAGCAGCCCCAACGGGGGCGGAAACACTGAAGCTTTCTTT.

This clonotype was recorded at least ten times. The chain couples TRBV7-6 to TRBJ1-1; D is uncertain. Germline-derived CDR1 and CDR2 are SGHVS and FNYEAQ. The CDR3 is 13 amino acids. V was pared by 5 bases and J by 4 bases, with 11 bases between. As DNA, the CDR3 is TGTGCCAGCAGCCCGGGATGGAGCACTGAAGCTTTCTTT. This encodes CASSPGWSTEAFF.

This clonotype was counted many times. The chain employs TRBV11-1 and TRBJ2-5; D gene unclear. Trimming took off 7 bases at V and 0 bases at J, with 12 bases between the two ends. Germline-derived CDR1 and CDR2 are SGHAT and FQDESV (reference sequence). The CDR3 is made up of 14 amino acids. CDR3 sequence: CASNPDNDQETQYF. The CDR3 bases are TGTGCCAGCAACCCAGACAACGACCAAGAGACCCAGTACTTC.

This clonotype was detected a few times. This chain connects TRBV19 to TRBJ1-2, with D perhaps matching TRBD1 (6 bases). The CDR3 covers 15 residues. V was shortened by 5 bases and J by 4 bases, with 17 bases between the two germline ends. Germline CDR1 reads LNHDA; CDR2 reads SQIVND (reference sequence). This CDR3 is CASSHPAGESYGYTF. For the CDR3, the DNA is TGTGCCAGTAGTCATCCGGCAGGGGAAAGCTATGGCTACACCTTC.

This clonotype was seen repeatedly, ten times or more. The chain recombines TRBV20-1 with TRBJ2-7; no firm D call. In germline, CDR1 is DFQATT, CDR2 SNEGSKA (reference sequence). Trimming left V 7 bases short and J 6 bases short, with 16 bases between. This CDR3 is 12 amino acids long. CDR3 protein: CSVRAPGSEQYF. The CDR3 bases are TGCAGTGTCCGCGCCCCAGGTAGCGAGCAGTACTTC.

Only a few counts were recorded for this clonotype. V and J are TRBV11-2 and TRBJ1-6; D call uncertain. Germline lookup yields CDR1 SGHAT and CDR2 FQNNGV. Trimming cost V 5 bases and J 8 bases, with 16 bases left between them. The CDR3 runs 15 residues. CDR3: CASSQDGSEDSPLHF. The CDR3 nucleotides read TGTGCCAGCAGCCAAGACGGGTCGGAAGATTCACCCCTCCACTTT.

This clonotype has a handful of counts. J is TRBJ2-1 and V is TRBV10-3; the match to TRBD2 covers 12 bases. Germline assignment: CDR1 ENHRY and CDR2 SYGVKD. The CDR3 has 14 amino acids. The V segment lost 6 bases and the J segment 7 bases; nucleotides outside the gene matches: 4. This CDR3 is CAIRTSGGRNEQFF. CDR3 DNA sequence: TGTGCCATCAGGACTAGCGGGGGTCGGAATGAGCAGTTCTTC.

This clonotype has ten or more counts. The chain links TRBV3-1 to TRBJ2-3; D is perhaps TRBD1 or TRBD2 (6 bases each). Trimming cost V 4 bases and J 0 bases, with 11 bases left between them. This CDR3 contains 15 residues. Germline V gives CDR1 LGHDT, CDR2 YNNKEL (reference sequence). The DNA of the CDR3 is TGTGCCAGCAGCCCCGGGGGCCCTAGCACAGATACGCAGTATTTT. Translating gives CASSPGGPSTDTQYF.

This rearrangement joins TRBV12-3 or TRBV12-4 to TRBJ1-6, with D unclear. CDR3 length: 14 residues. The V gene lost 6 bases and the J gene lost 11 bases, with 17 bases spanning the gap. CDR3 amino acids: CASSPEPLRTPLHF. The DNA for the CDR3 is TGTGCCAGCAGCCCCGAGCCCTTGAGGACACCCCTCCACTTT.

A few counts support this clonotype. The chain is built from TRBV15 and TRBJ1-1, with 9 bases identical to TRBD1. The CDR3 totals 15 residues. Germline-derived CDR1 and CDR2 are LNHNV and YYDKDF (reference sequence). Germline trimming cut 0 bases from V and 5 bases from J; bases unmatched to any gene: 4. The CDR3 coding sequence is TGTGCCACCAGCAGAGAGGGACAGGGAAGGACTGAAGCTTTCTTT. Translation gives CATSREGQGRTEAFF.

V is TRBV6-1 and J is TRBJ2-3; D not certain. V was cut by 6 bases and J by 0 bases, with 13 bases left in between. There are 15 residues in the CDR3. From germline, CDR1 is MNHNS and CDR2 SASEGT. The CDR3 reads CASRYLGASTDTQYF. The DNA for the CDR3 is TGTGCCAGCAGATATCTAGGAGCTAGCACAGATACGCAGTATTTT.

This clonotype was detected a few times. The chain joins TRBV20-1 to TRBJ2-5, with TRBD2 matching 10 bases. The CDR3 consists of 15 residues. V was pared by 4 bases and J by 5 bases, with 10 bases of the junction left unmatched. Germline V gene lookup returns CDR1 DFQATT and CDR2 SNEGSKA (reference sequence). CDR3: CSANIAGGLGETQYF. CDR3 sequence (DNA): TGCAGTGCTAACATAGCGGGGGGCCTGGGGGAGACCCAGTACTTC.